Below, one T cell receptor (beta chain) is given with its context. Its target is unknown. Germline CDR1 reads LNHDA; CDR2 reads SQIVND (reference sequence). The germline V and J ends were trimmed by 5 bases and 15 bases, with 32 bases remaining between them. The CDR3 runs to 17 residues. The data originate from a study of T cells in localized non-small cell lung cancer. Findings and limits, study-wide: Sequencing was restricted to one tumor region; therefore, heterogeneity remains possible. Longer survival (overall) was linked to higher T cell density in blood.

TCRdb keeps only in-frame clones here, not all; method: immunoSEQ multiplex PCR. Found here are 60,000 to 65,000 clones, 90% of them singletons; the top ten hold just under 2%. The sample here was peripheral blood, taken before any cancer treatment. The chain combines TRBV19 with TRBJ1-5; D remains ambiguous. This TCR was sampled from a woman aged 35-75 years with stage I lung adenocarcinoma. The CDR3 loop reads CASSGVGAPGEKKLLHF. The DNA for the CDR3 is TGTGCCAGTAGTGGCGTCGGAGCCCCCGGCGAAAAGAAGCTCCTGCATTTT.